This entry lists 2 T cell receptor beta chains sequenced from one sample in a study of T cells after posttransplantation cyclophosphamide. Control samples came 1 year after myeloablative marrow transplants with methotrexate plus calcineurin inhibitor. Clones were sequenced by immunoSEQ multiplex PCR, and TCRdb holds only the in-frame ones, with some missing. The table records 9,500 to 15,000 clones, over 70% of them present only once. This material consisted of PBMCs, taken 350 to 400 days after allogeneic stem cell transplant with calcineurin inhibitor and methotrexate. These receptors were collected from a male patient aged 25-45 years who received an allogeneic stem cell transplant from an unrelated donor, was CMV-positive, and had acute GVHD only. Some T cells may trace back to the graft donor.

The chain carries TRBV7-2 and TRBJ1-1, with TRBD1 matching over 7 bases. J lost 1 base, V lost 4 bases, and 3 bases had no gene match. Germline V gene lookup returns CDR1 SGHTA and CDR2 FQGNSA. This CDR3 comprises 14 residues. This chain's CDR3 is CASSSGGRNTEAFF. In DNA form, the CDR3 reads TGTGCCAGCAGCTCAGGGGGTAGGAACACTGAAGCTTTCTTT. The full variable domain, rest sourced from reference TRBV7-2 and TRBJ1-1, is GAGVSQSPSNKVTEKGKDVELRCDPISGHTALYWYRQSLGQGLEFLIYFQGNSAPDKSGLPSDRFSAERTGGSVSTLTIQRTQQEDSAVYLCASSSGGRNTEAFFGQGTRLTVV.

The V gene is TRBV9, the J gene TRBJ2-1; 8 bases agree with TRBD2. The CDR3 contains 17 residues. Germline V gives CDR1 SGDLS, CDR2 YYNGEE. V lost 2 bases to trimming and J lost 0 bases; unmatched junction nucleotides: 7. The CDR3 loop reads CASSVRSGRTSYNEQFF. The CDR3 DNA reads TGTGCCAGCAGCGTGAGGAGCGGGAGAACCTCCTACAATGAGCAGTTCTTC.